Below, 31 T cell receptor beta chains from the same sample are listed, as sequenced in a study of shared clonotypes between healthy human individuals. Terminally differentiated effector memory CD45RA+ cells were left out of the naive CD8 fraction, which was CD45RO-negative and positively selected for CCR7. The protocol was immunoSEQ multiplex PCR, while the TCRdb copy is restricted to in-frame clones and leaves out a portion. The data hold about 680,000 clones, with around 90% observed a single time. The sample consisted of naive CD8+ T cells sorted from blood. These receptors were collected from a man aged 25 to 40 in good health.

The chain couples TRBV5-1 to TRBJ2-7, with D uncertain. Trimming took off 0 bases at V and 6 bases at J, with 10 bases between the two ends. This CDR3 spans 13 amino acids. From germline, CDR1 is SGHRS and CDR2 YFSETQ. The CDR3 coding sequence is TGCGCCAGCAGCTTGGTCCCTATGTCCGAGCAGTACTTC. Residues: CASSLVPMSEQYF.

With regard to this clone: The same CDR3 also results from other DNA sequences found in this sample. V usage is TRBV5-1 and J usage is TRBJ2-3; 8 bases agree with TRBD1. The CDR3 extends over 15 amino acids. Germline CDR1 reads SGHRS; CDR2 reads YFSETQ. J lost 0 bases, V lost 0 bases, and 0 bases had no gene match. CDR3 sequence: CASSLGQGSTDTQYF. Written as DNA, the CDR3 is TGCGCCAGCAGCTTGGGACAGGGGAGCACAGATACGCAGTATTTT.

The gene calls are TRBV30 and TRBJ2-7; 11 bases map to TRBD2. V trimming: 5 bases; J trimming: 5 bases; junction bases outside the gene matches: 8. This CDR3 has 14 residues. Germline CDR1 reads GTSNPN; CDR2 reads SVGIG (reference sequence). CDR3 sequence reads: CAWRSLAGAHEQYF. CDR3 in DNA: TGTGCCTGGCGGTCACTAGCGGGAGCTCACGAGCAGTACTTC.

The sample holds one count of this clone. This sample includes further DNA sequences coding for the same CDR3. V is TRBV28 and J is TRBJ1-1; no clear D. The V end lost 6 bases, the J end lost 0 bases, and 8 bases lay between the germline ends. The CDR3 has 13 amino acids. CDR1 and CDR2 from the germline V gene are MDHEN and SYDVKM. In DNA form, the CDR3 reads TGTGCCAGCAGCGGAGGGTTGAACACTGAAGCTTTCTTT. Amino acids: CASSGGLNTEAFF.

Note on this clone: The identical CDR3 is also encoded by other nucleotide sequences in the sample. CDR3 in amino acids: CASSGGYEQYF. The CDR3, as DNA: TGTGCCAGCAGCGGAGGATACGAGCAGTACTTC. The J gene is TRBJ2-7, the V gene TRBV6-5, with D perhaps matching TRBD2 (5 bases). The CDR3 runs to 11 residues. V gave up 6 bases and J gave up 4 bases, with 7 bases separating them. Germline CDR1 MNHEY, CDR2 SVGAGI.

J is TRBJ1-1 and V is TRBV7-9; no clear D. The CDR3 extends over 12 amino acids. The germline V gene has CDR1 SEHNR and CDR2 FQNEAQ (reference sequence). V was cut by 5 bases and J by 7 bases, with 11 bases left in between. The CDR3 region is CASSLGEGEAFF. The CDR3 DNA sequence: TGTGCCAGCAGCCTAGGAGAAGGTGAAGCTTTCTTT.

The chain uses TRBV27 and TRBJ2-7; 8 bases agree with TRBD1. Germline values: CDR1 MNHEY, CDR2 SMNVEV (reference sequence). The CDR3 contains 14 residues. The junction had 4 bases not matched to a gene; V was cut back by 5 bases and J by 1 base. The CDR3 DNA reads as TGTGCCAGCAGTGGGAGACAGGGGTCCTACGAGCAGTACTTC. Its protein is CASSGRQGSYEQYF.

The chain recombines TRBV7-2 with TRBJ2-4, with TRBD2 identical over 7 bases. V lost 5 bases, J lost 3 bases, and 13 bases stayed unmatched. CDR3 length equals 17 residues. In germline, CDR1 is SGHTA, CDR2 FQGNSA. The CDR3 nucleotides are TGTGCCAGCAGCATACCGTCGCTGGGGGGGGACAAAAACATTCAGTACTTC. Amino acids: CASSIPSLGGDKNIQYF.

The chain recombines TRBV4-1 with TRBJ2-2; D is possibly TRBD2 (6 bases). This CDR3 has 16 amino acids. The V and J ends lost 1 base and 1 base respectively, with 10 bases between them. From germline, CDR1 is MGHRA and CDR2 YSYEKL. CDR3 residues: CASSQGGTLNTGELFF. The CDR3 DNA sequence: TGCGCCAGCAGCCAAGGCGGGACGTTGAACACCGGGGAGCTGTTTTTT.

The sample holds a few counts of this clone. The CDR3 sequence is CASRPQRTSEKLFF. CDR3 in DNA: TGTGCCAGTAGACCTCAGAGGACATCGGAAAAACTGTTTTTT. The chain combines TRBV19 with TRBJ1-4, with D perhaps matching TRBD1 (5 bases). The CDR3 is 14 amino acids. The V end was cut by 6 bases, the J end by 8 bases, with 16 bases between. CDR1 LNHDA and CDR2 SQIVND come from the germline V gene (reference sequence).

The V and J genes are TRBV5-4 and TRBJ2-5; D is possibly TRBD1 (8 bases). Germline assignment: CDR1 SGHNT and CDR2 YYREEE (reference sequence). CDR3 length: 15 residues. The germline V and J ends were trimmed by 4 bases and 1 base, with 14 bases remaining between them. CDR3 DNA sequence: TGTGCCAGCAGCCTGACAGGGGAGGGCCAAGAGACCCAGTACTTC. It yields the protein CASSLTGEGQETQYF.

This chain joins TRBV11-2 and TRBJ2-7; 11 bases are a match to TRBD2. Germline V gene data show CDR1 as SGHAT and CDR2 as FQNNGV. J was trimmed by 6 bases and V by 5 bases; bases with no gene match: 3. The length of the CDR3 is 13 residues. CDR3 in DNA: TGTGCCAGCAGCACGGGGACTAGCGGCGAGCAGTACTTC. It yields the protein CASSTGTSGEQYF. Full variable domain (rest looked up from reference TRBV11-2 and TRBJ2-7): EAGVAQSPRYKIIEKRQSVAFWCNPISGHATLYWYQQILGQGPKLLIQFQNNGVVDDSQLPKDRFSAERLKGVDSTLKIQPAKLEDSAVYLCASSTGTSGEQYFGPGTRLTVT.

The chain joins TRBV14 to TRBJ2-3; TRBD2 aligns across 13 bases. The V segment lost 3 bases and the J segment 2 bases; nucleotides outside the gene matches: 11. Germline lookup yields CDR1 SGHDN and CDR2 FVKESK. This CDR3 is 19 amino acids long. For the CDR3, the DNA is TGTGCCAGCAGCCATAACCCCGGACTAGCGGGAGTTTTCACAGATACGCAGTATTTT. As protein: CASSHNPGLAGVFTDTQYF.

Turning to this clone: At the DNA level, this CDR3 is encoded by other sequences in the same sample as well. CDR3 in DNA: TGTGCCAGCAGCGGGCTAACCTACGAGCAGTACTTC. Protein sequence: CASSGLTYEQYF. The chain combines TRBV7-9 with TRBJ2-7; D remains unclear. V was clipped by 5 bases and J by 2 bases, with 7 bases between them. CDR1 SEHNR and CDR2 FQNEAQ come from the germline V gene (reference sequence). The CDR3 runs to 12 residues.

The chain combines TRBV4-3 with TRBJ2-4; D is ambiguous. This CDR3 comprises 17 residues. V was cut by 0 bases and J by 0 bases, with 12 bases left in between. Germline-derived CDR1 and CDR2 are LGHNA and YSLEER. The CDR3 protein is CASSQDMSVLAKNIQYF. As DNA, the CDR3 is TGCGCCAGCAGCCAAGATATGAGTGTCCTAGCCAAAAACATTCAGTACTTC.

The chain uses TRBV19 and TRBJ2-5; 7 positions agree with TRBD1. The V gene's germline CDR1 is LNHDA and CDR2 SQIVND (reference sequence). After removal of 4 bases from V and 1 base from J, the junction contained 3 bases not matched to a gene. The CDR3 sequence is 14 residues long. This chain's CDR3 is CASSRHRGQETQYF. The CDR3 bases are TGTGCCAGTAGTAGACACAGGGGCCAAGAGACCCAGTACTTC.

The V call is TRBV15, the J call TRBJ2-1; the match to TRBD2 covers 13 bases. CDR3 size: 14 residues. Germline V lookup: CDR1 LNHNV, CDR2 YYDKDF (reference sequence). The trim removed 9 bases at V and 6 bases at J, leaving 5 bases unmatched. CDR3 sequence: CATWTSGSVNEQFF. The CDR3 DNA sequence: TGTGCCACTTGGACTAGCGGGAGTGTCAATGAGCAGTTCTTC. Full variable domain (outside the CDR3, taken from reference TRBV15 and TRBJ2-1): DAMVIQNPRYQVTQFGKPVTLSCSQTLNHNVMYWYQQKSSQAPKLLFHYYDKDFNNEADTPDNFQSRRPNTSFCFLDIRSPGLGDTAMYLCATWTSGSVNEQFFGPGTRLTVL.

This sequence joins TRBV7-6 and TRBJ2-7; a weak D match, TRBD1 (5 bases). V was cut by 2 bases and J by 4 bases, with 15 bases left in between. Germline CDR1 is SGHVS and CDR2 is FNYEAQ. The CDR3 is made up of 15 amino acids. In DNA form, the CDR3 reads TGTGCCAGCAGCTTACGGAAGGGGAAGGAGTACGAGCAGTACTTC. It yields the protein CASSLRKGKEYEQYF.

DNA for the CDR3: TGCGCCAGCAGTGACGGCAGAACCTACGAGCAGTACTTC. Encoded protein: CASSDGRTYEQYF. The chain joins TRBV10-1 to TRBJ2-7; D is ambiguous. Trimming took off 3 bases at V and 2 bases at J, with 8 bases between the two ends. The CDR3 totals 13 residues. Germline V gene sequence: CDR1 WNHNN, CDR2 SYGVQD (reference sequence).

The chain recombines TRBV23-1 with TRBJ2-5, with TRBD1 as a possible D gene (6 bases). TRBV23-1 is an open reading frame, and its role is uncertain. CDR3 length: 13 residues. The V end lost 6 bases, the J end lost 5 bases, and 13 bases lay between the germline ends. In DNA, the CDR3 is TGCGCCAGCAGGAACAGGGTCGGGGAGACCCAGTACTTC. Its translation: CASRNRVGETQYF.

The CDR3, as DNA: TGTGCCAGTAGCCACCAACATGGGAACACTGAAGCTTTCTTT. The encoded protein is CASSHQHGNTEAFF. This rearrangement joins TRBV19 to TRBJ1-1; D is ambiguous. Trimming removed 6 bases from V and 1 base from J, with 12 bases in between. The germline V gene has CDR1 LNHDA and CDR2 SQIVND (reference sequence). The CDR3 totals 14 residues.

CDR3 region: CASSPRLSGVTDTQYF. DNA for the CDR3: TGTGCCAGCAGCCCCCGTCTGAGCGGGGTCACAGATACGCAGTATTTT. The genes are TRBV7-9 and TRBJ2-3; the match to TRBD2 covers 7 bases. This CDR3 is built from 16 residues. In germline, CDR1 is SEHNR, CDR2 FQNEAQ (reference sequence). Trimming at V came to 5 bases and at J to 2 bases, leaving 10 bases not matched to a gene.

The V gene is TRBV15, the J gene TRBJ2-6; tentative D call: TRBD1 (6 bases). The length of the CDR3 is 15 residues. The V end lost 5 bases, the J end lost 8 bases, and 16 bases lay between the germline ends. Per the germline V gene, CDR1 is LNHNV and CDR2 is YYDKDF (reference sequence). CDR3 DNA: TGTGCCACCAGCCGGACAGCTACCAGGTCCAACGTCCTGACTTTC. This codes for CATSRTATRSNVLTF.

This chain connects TRBV11-2 to TRBJ2-1, with 8 positions matching TRBD2. CDR1 is SGHAT, CDR2 FQNNGV, per germline. The CDR3 covers 14 residues. Trimming took 4 bases from V and 9 from J; bases not matched to a gene: 8. This CDR3 is CASSSGTRFSEQFF. In DNA, the CDR3 is TGTGCCAGCAGCTCAGGGACTAGGTTTTCTGAGCAGTTCTTC.

This clone was seen just once. The chain uses TRBV9 and TRBJ2-1; perhaps TRBD1 as D (5 bases). CDR1 and CDR2 from the germline V gene are SGDLS and YYNGEE. The CDR3 spans 17 residues. Trimming took 3 bases from V and 2 from J, leaving 18 bases between them. In DNA, the CDR3 is TGTGCCAGCAGCGGACAACCGCCAGGGTTCCCCTACAATGAGCAGTTCTTC. Translation gives CASSGQPPGFPYNEQFF. Combining the CDR3 with reference TRBV9 and TRBJ2-1 gives the whole variable domain DSGVTQTPKHLITATGQRVTLRCSPRSGDLSVYWYQQSLDQGLQFLIQYYNGEERAKGNILERFSAQQFPDLHSELNLSSLELGDSALYFCASSGQPPGFPYNEQFFGPGTRLTVL.

This chain uses TRBV6-5 with TRBJ2-2; TRBD2 agrees at 14 bases. Trimming took 6 bases from V and 7 from J; bases not matched to a gene: 4. CDR3 length: 15 residues. Germline-derived CDR1 and CDR2 are MNHEY and SVGAGI. The CDR3 reads CASRSGTSGSGELFF. DNA for the CDR3: TGTGCCAGCAGATCCGGGACTAGCGGGAGCGGGGAGCTGTTTTTT.

The rearrangement joins TRBV7-9 to TRBJ2-7; 9 nucleotides agree with TRBD2. This CDR3 has 18 amino acids. Germline V gives CDR1 SEHNR, CDR2 FQNEAQ (reference sequence). V gave up 2 bases and J gave up 2 bases; unmatched junction bases: 13. The CDR3 loop is CASSLPVRASGNPYEQYF. The CDR3 DNA reads TGTGCCAGCAGCTTACCCGTCCGGGCTAGCGGGAACCCCTACGAGCAGTACTTC.

The chain couples TRBV11-2 to TRBJ2-1; D is perhaps TRBD1 or TRBD2 (6 bases each). V lost 6 bases and J lost 0, with 15 bases in between. This CDR3 has 16 residues. The V gene's germline CDR1 is SGHAT and CDR2 FQNNGV. DNA of the CDR3: TGTGCCAGCAGAGATTTGGGGGGCCTCTCCTACAATGAGCAGTTCTTC. Its translation is CASRDLGGLSYNEQFF. The whole variable domain, filled in from reference TRBV11-2 and TRBJ2-1, reads EAGVAQSPRYKIIEKRQSVAFWCNPISGHATLYWYQQILGQGPKLLIQFQNNGVVDDSQLPKDRFSAERLKGVDSTLKIQPAKLEDSAVYLCASRDLGGLSYNEQFFGPGTRLTVL.

The rearrangement uses TRBV6-1 and TRBJ2-7, with TRBD2 as a possible D gene (6 bases). The germline CDR1 and CDR2 sequences are MNHNS and SASEGT. The V end lost 4 bases, the J end lost 3 bases, and 13 bases lay between the germline ends. The CDR3 is 14 amino acids. For the CDR3, the DNA is TGTGCCAGCAGTGCGTGGGACTGGAACTACGAGCAGTACTTC. It translates to CASSAWDWNYEQYF.

The chain combines TRBV28 with TRBJ2-1, with D possibly being TRBD2 (6 bases). The CDR3 covers 14 residues. The germline CDR1 and CDR2 sequences are MDHEN and SYDVKM. V lost 6 bases and J lost 5, with 14 bases in between. The CDR3 loop reads CASRVRGPHNEQFF. CDR3 in DNA: TGTGCCAGCAGGGTGCGGGGACCCCACAATGAGCAGTTCTTC.

The chain couples TRBV29-1 to TRBJ2-3; 13 nucleotides agree with TRBD2. From germline, CDR1 is SQVTM and CDR2 ANQGSEA. Trimming removed 0 bases from V and 2 bases from J; junction bases left unmatched: 5. The CDR3 totals 17 residues. CDR3 amino acids: CSVEDPGLAGITDTQYF. Written as DNA, the CDR3 is TGCAGCGTTGAAGATCCGGGACTAGCGGGGATCACAGATACGCAGTATTTT.